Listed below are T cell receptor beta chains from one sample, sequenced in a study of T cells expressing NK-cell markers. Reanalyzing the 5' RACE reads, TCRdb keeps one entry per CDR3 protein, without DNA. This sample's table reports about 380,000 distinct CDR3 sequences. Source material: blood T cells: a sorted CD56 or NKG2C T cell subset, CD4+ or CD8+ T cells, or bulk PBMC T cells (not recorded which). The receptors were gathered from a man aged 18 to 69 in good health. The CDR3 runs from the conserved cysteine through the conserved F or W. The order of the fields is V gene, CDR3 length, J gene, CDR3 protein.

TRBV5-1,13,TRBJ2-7,CASSLTGYYEQYF
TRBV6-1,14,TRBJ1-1,CASSEGPPYTEAFF
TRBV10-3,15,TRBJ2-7,CAISAVEGLEDEQYF
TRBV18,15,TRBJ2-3,CASSPRTGDSNTQYF
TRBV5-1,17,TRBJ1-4,CASSLAGAGMLNEKLFF
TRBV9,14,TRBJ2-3,CASGAASPLATQYF
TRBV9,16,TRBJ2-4,CASSPVDRGAKNIQYF
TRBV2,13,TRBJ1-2,CASRADRTYGYTF
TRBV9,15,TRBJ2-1,CASTRRTSGEDEQFF
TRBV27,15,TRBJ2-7,CASSPRTLSSYEQYF
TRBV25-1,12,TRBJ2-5,CASSATLGTQYF
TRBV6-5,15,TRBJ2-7,CASSYRGRGAYEQYF
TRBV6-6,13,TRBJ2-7,CASSRVGVHEQYF
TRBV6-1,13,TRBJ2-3,CASSGTGSDTQYF
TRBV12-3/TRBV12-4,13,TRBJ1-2,CASSVQQGYGYTF
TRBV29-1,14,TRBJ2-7,CSVEDRGRSYEQYF